Listed below are T cell receptor delta chains from one sample, sequenced in a study of delta chains in infants with herpesvirus infections. TCRdb redid clone calling on the RT-PCR reads using CATT. The data hold about 2,600 delta-chain clones, with around 40% observed a single time. The sequenced sample was peripheral blood, obtained at time point 4 of longitudinal follow-up. The receptor source for this set is a human donor who was a Ugandan infant, either HIV-exposed or HIV-unexposed (not recorded which). Each CDR3 is given with its conserved first and last residue. A D gene is named only where the DNA matches it firmly. Expanded clones get a size class; other rows say once, few or many, or leave the size out.

19 | TRDJ1 | . | TRDD3 | TRAV29/DV5 | CAASKMGLWGIRDTDKLIF | TGTGCAGCAAGCAAAATGGGACTCTGGGGGATACGGGACACCGATAAACTCATCTTT
26 | TRDJ1 | . | . | TRAV29/DV5 | CSVLLCSQRWASQGLGTRSYTDKLIF | .
17 | TRDJ1 | . | . | TRDV2 | CACDTVGPPMGTDKLIF | TGTGCCTGTGACACCGTGGGGCCTCCGATGGGCACCGATAAACTCATCTTT
16 | TRDJ1 | . | . | TRDV1 | CALGECTWGYTDKLIF | TGTGCTCTTGGGGAATGCACTTGGGGGTACACCGATAAACTCATCTTT
15 | TRDJ1 | . | TRDD3 | TRDV2 | CACDTLGDHDDKLIF | TGTGCCTGTGACACCCTGGGGGATCACGACGATAAACTCATCTTT
18 | TRDJ1 | . | TRDD3 | TRDV1 | CALGESYGLGFVTDKLIF | TGTGCTCTCGGGGAAAGCTACGGACTGGGGTTCGTCACCGATAAACTCATCTTT
21 | TRDJ1 | medium-sized | TRDD3 | TRDV1 | CALGEGPTWGIPRAGTDKLIF | TGTGCTCTTGGGGAAGGCCCTACGTGGGGGATACCCAGGGCGGGAACCGATAAACTCATCTTT
25 | TRDJ2 | . | . | TRDV2 | CACDTRPSYAPIRRMGYGMTAQLFF | TGTGCCTGTGACACACGGCCTTCCTACGCACCCATAAGGCGGATGGGATACGGGATGACAGCACAACTCTTCTTT
16 | TRDJ1 | . | TRDD3 | TRDV1 | CALGELAGGDIDKLIF | TGTGCTCTTGGGGAACTAGCGGGGGGGGATATCGATAAACTCATCTTT
15 | TRDJ1 | medium-sized | . | TRDV1 | CALSYRGAAGVKLIF | TGTGCTCTTTCCTATCGTGGGGCCGCCGGAGTCAAACTCATCTTT
17 | TRDJ3 | . | . | TRDV2 | CACDTGWGSWDTRQMFF | TGTGCCTGTGACACCGGCTGGGGCTCCTGGGACACCCGACAGATGTTTTTC
18 | TRDJ3 | . | TRDD3 | TRDV2 | CACDGLGDGSWDTRQMFF | TGTGCCTGTGACGGACTGGGGGATGGGTCCTGGGACACCCGACAGATGTTTTTC
15 | TRDJ1 | . | TRDD3 | TRDV2 | CACDTWGIYTDKLIF | TGTGCCTGTGACACCTGGGGGATATACACCGATAAACTCATCTTT
21 | TRDJ1 | large | TRDD3 | TRDV3 | CASSGSLTPYWGGKGFDKLIF | TGTGCCTCCAGTGGCAGCTTAACTCCTTACTGGGGGGGAAAGGGGTTCGATAAACTCATCTTT
19 | TRDJ1 | . | . | TRDV1 | CALGVLPTWGLPSGDKLIF | TGTGCTCTTGGCGTGCTTCCTACCTGGGGGCTACCCAGCGGCGATAAACTCATCTTT
18 | TRDJ1 | . | . | TRDV1 | CALGEPHLPRSWGMWLIF | TGTGCTCTTGGGGAACCCCACCTTCCTAGGAGCTGGGGGATGTGGCTCATCTTT
27 | TRDJ1 | medium-sized | TRDD3 | TRDV1 | CALGEIQGIGKRYYWGIRRGYTDKLIF | TGTGCTCTTGGGGAGATCCAGGGCATCGGAAAGCGGTATTACTGGGGGATACGCCGGGGGTACACCGATAAACTCATCTTT